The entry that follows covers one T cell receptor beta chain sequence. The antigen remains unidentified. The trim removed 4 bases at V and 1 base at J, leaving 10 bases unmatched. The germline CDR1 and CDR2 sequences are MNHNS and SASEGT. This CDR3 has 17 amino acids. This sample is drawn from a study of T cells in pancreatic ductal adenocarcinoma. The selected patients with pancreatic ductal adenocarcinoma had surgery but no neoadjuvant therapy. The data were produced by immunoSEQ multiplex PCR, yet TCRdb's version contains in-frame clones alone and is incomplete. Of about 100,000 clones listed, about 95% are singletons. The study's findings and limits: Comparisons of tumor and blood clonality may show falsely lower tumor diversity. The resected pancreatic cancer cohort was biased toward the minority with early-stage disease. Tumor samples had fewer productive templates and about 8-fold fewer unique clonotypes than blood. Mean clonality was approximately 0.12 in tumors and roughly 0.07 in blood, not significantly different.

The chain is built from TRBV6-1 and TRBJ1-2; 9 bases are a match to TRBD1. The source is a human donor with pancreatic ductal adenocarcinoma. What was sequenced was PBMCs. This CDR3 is CASSATAGQGRNYGYTF. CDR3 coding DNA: TGTGCCAGCAGTGCGACGGCGGGACAGGGCCGTAACTATGGCTACACCTTC.